One sample yielded the 9 T cell receptor beta chains listed below, sequenced in a study of blood T cell repertoires in COVID-19. Only in-frame clones appear in the TCRdb table, and some are missing; sequencing was by immunoSEQ multiplex PCR. The data contain 25,000 to 30,000 clones, 65% to 85% of them singletons. The sample comprised peripheral blood. The source of these receptors is a woman between 55 and 75 years old with acute or convalescent COVID-19.

The chain has TRBV2 and TRBJ1-5, with 9 bases that match TRBD1. Germline V gene data show CDR1 as SNHLY and CDR2 as FYNNEI. The CDR3 has 15 residues. The ends lost 7 bases at V and 0 bases at J; junction bases unmatched: 4. The CDR3 loop reads CASKGQGDSNQPQHF. CDR3 coding DNA: TGTGCCAGCAAGGGACAGGGAGATAGCAATCAGCCCCAGCATTTT.

The J gene is TRBJ2-2, the V gene TRBV5-1; perhaps TRBD2 as D (5 bases). The CDR3 loop spans 16 amino acids. The germline CDR1 and CDR2 sequences are SGHRS and YFSETQ. The ends were cut back, 0 bases at V and 1 base at J, with 10 bases in the middle. This CDR3 is CASSLVGGLNTGELFF. As DNA, the CDR3 is TGCGCCAGCAGCTTGGTAGGAGGACTGAACACCGGGGAGCTGTTTTTT.

This clone was counted a single time. The chain recombines TRBV19 with TRBJ1-3, with D possibly being TRBD1 (5 bases). Germline V CDR1 and CDR2: LNHDA, SQIVND (reference sequence). The CDR3 spans 14 residues. V lost 3 bases to trimming and J lost 0 bases, with 6 bases between them. CDR3 region: CASSMGRSGNTIYF. DNA for the CDR3: TGTGCCAGTAGTATGGGGCGCTCTGGAAACACCATATATTTT.

Only one count was recorded for this clone. The chain has TRBV1 and TRBJ2-7; the D segment call TRBD1 is taken from the table without a DNA check. TRBV1 is termed a pseudogene. CDR3 length: 14 amino acids. CDR3 protein: CTSSHRGDSYEQYF. The DNA for the CDR3 is TGCACCAGCAGCCACAGGGGGGACTCCTACGAGCAGTACTTC.

The rearrangement joins TRBV3-1 (or the pseudogene TRBV3-2) to TRBJ2-5, with no clear D. The CDR3 spans 15 residues. CDR1 and CDR2 (germline): LGHDT, YNNKEL (reference sequence). V was pared by 1 base and J by 1 base, with 10 bases between. The CDR3 here is CASSQGLSSQETQYF. The CDR3 DNA reads as TGTGCCAGCAGCCAAGGTCTGTCTAGCCAAGAGACCCAGTACTTC.

V and J are TRBV7-3 and TRBJ1-6; TRBD1 is a possible D gene (5 bases). CDR1 and CDR2 from the germline V gene are SGHTA and FQGTGA. Between the trimmed V and J ends, which lost 1 base and 5 bases, there was a span of 9 bases. CDR3 size: 15 residues. The CDR3 region is CASSLSGTNNSPLHF. CDR3 DNA sequence: TGTGCCAGCAGCTTAAGCGGGACCAATAATTCACCCCTCCACTTT. Supplemented by reference TRBV7-3 and TRBJ1-6, the full variable domain reads GAGVSQTPSNKVTEKGKYVELRCDPISGHTALYWYRQSLGQGPEFLIYFQGTGAADDSGLPNDRFFAVRPEGSVSTLKIQRTERGDSAVYLCASSLSGTNNSPLHFGNGTRLTVT.

The V and J genes are TRBV19 and TRBJ1-4; D gene uncertain. Between the trimmed V and J ends, which lost 7 bases and 2 bases, there was a span of 17 bases. The CDR3 consists of 16 residues. Germline CDR1 is LNHDA and CDR2 is SQIVND (reference sequence). The chain's CDR3 is CASTPSRRGTNEKLFF. CDR3 in DNA: TGTGCCAGTACCCCTTCCCGGAGAGGGACTAATGAAAAACTGTTTTTT.

This clone appeared a few times. The V gene is TRBV11-2, the J gene TRBJ2-3, with 9 bases identical to TRBD2. The V gene's germline CDR1 is SGHAT and CDR2 FQNNGV. This CDR3 contains 18 residues. V was clipped by 5 bases and J by 1 base; unmatched bases: 13. The CDR3: CASSQGGSAGGGTDTQYF. The CDR3 DNA reads TGTGCCAGCAGCCAAGGTGGGTCAGCGGGGGGAGGCACAGATACGCAGTATTTT.

The J gene is TRBJ2-1, the V gene TRBV7-9, with D tentatively TRBD1 (6 bases). The CDR3 covers 16 residues. Germline V gives CDR1 SEHNR, CDR2 FQNEAQ (reference sequence). V was clipped by 3 bases and J by 7 bases, with 19 bases between them. CDR3 region: CASSLGSSLQGNEQFF. The CDR3 DNA is TGTGCCAGCAGCTTGGGCTCCTCTCTTCAGGGGAATGAGCAGTTCTTC.